The next 15 T cell receptor beta chains were all read from a single sample in a study of blood T cell repertoires in COVID-19. TCRdb's copy holds only in-frame clones and misses some; the assay was immunoSEQ multiplex PCR. The sample lists roughly 250,000 clones, 70% to 85% seen once, with roughly 9.6% in the top ten. Source material: peripheral blood. The receptors derive from an elderly woman with acute or convalescent COVID-19.

This clone was picked up a small number of times. In DNA, the CDR3 is TGTGCCAGCAGCTTAGAGGGCCGCAATGAAGCTTTCTTT. As protein: CASSLEGRNEAFF. The V gene is TRBV7-3, the J gene TRBJ1-1; no reliable D call. This CDR3 contains 13 residues. CDR1 and CDR2 (germline): SGHTA, FQGTGA. The ends were cut back, 2 bases at V and 7 bases at J, with 11 bases in the middle. The full variable domain, rest sourced from reference TRBV7-3 and TRBJ1-1, is GAGVSQTPSNKVTEKGKYVELRCDPISGHTALYWYRQSLGQGPEFLIYFQGTGAADDSGLPNDRFFAVRPEGSVSTLKIQRTERGDSAVYLCASSLEGRNEAFFGQGTRLTVV.

The chain joins TRBV3-1 (or the pseudogene TRBV3-2) to TRBJ1-3; 7 nucleotides line up with TRBD1. V lost 3 bases, J lost 0 bases, and 17 bases stayed unmatched. CDR3 size: 20 residues. Germline V gene data show CDR1 as LGHDT and CDR2 as YNNKEL (reference sequence). This chain's CDR3 is CASSHGRGLIGGLSGNTIYF. DNA of the CDR3: TGTGCCAGCAGCCACGGAAGGGGGCTGATAGGGGGGCTCTCTGGAAACACCATATATTTT.

The V and J genes are TRBV24-1 and TRBJ1-4; 8 bases align to TRBD1. The CDR3 runs 16 residues. V shed 3 bases, J shed 4 bases, and the junction held 6 bases outside the gene matches. Germline V CDR1 and CDR2: KGHDR, SFDVKD. The CDR3 nucleotides are TGTGCCACCAGTGATGCGGGACAGGTCGATAATGAAAAACTGTTTTTT. It translates to CATSDAGQVDNEKLFF.

The chain combines TRBV7-8 with TRBJ2-2; 12 positions match TRBD2. After removal of 5 bases from V and 1 base from J, the junction contained 8 bases not matched to a gene. The CDR3 runs to 18 residues. Germline loops: CDR1 SGHVS, CDR2 FQNEAQ. The CDR3 nucleotides are TGTGCCAGCAGCCAACCTAGCGGGGGGGTCGTGAACACCGGGGAGCTGTTTTTT. Protein product: CASSQPSGGVVNTGELFF.

The rearrangement joins TRBV7-9 to TRBJ1-3; D possibly corresponds to TRBD1 (6 bases). The germline V gene has CDR1 SEHNR and CDR2 FQNEAQ (reference sequence). The CDR3 runs 16 residues. The V and J ends lost 4 bases and 0 bases respectively, with 13 bases between them. The CDR3 sequence is CASSSYRESSGNTIYF. In nucleotides, the CDR3 is TGTGCCAGCAGCTCATACAGGGAGAGCTCTGGAAACACCATATATTTT.

This chain connects TRBV2 to TRBJ1-1; D might be TRBD1 (5 bases). The CDR3 sequence is 17 residues long. Germline CDR1 is SNHLY and CDR2 is FYNNEI. Deletions cut 4 bases from V and 4 bases from J, with 22 bases between. The CDR3 loop reads CASSATSRVGGSTEAFF. DNA of the CDR3: TGTGCCAGCAGTGCGACGTCGAGGGTCGGGGGTAGCACTGAAGCTTTCTTT.

V is TRBV6-5 and J is TRBJ1-2; D is unclear. This CDR3 is built from 15 residues. Germline CDR1 is MNHEY and CDR2 is SVGAGI. With 1 base removed from V and 8 bases from J, the gap between germline ends came to 17 bases. This CDR3 is CASSYLGRQLEGYTF. As DNA, the CDR3 is TGTGCCAGCAGTTACTTGGGCAGACAACTCGAGGGCTACACCTTC.

CDR3 sequence reads: CASTSQRVGTEAFF. The CDR3 region has the DNA TGTGCCAGCACGTCTCAGAGGGTAGGAACTGAAGCTTTCTTT. This chain joins TRBV28 and TRBJ1-1; D not certain. This CDR3 comprises 14 residues. Trimming cost V 7 bases and J 5 bases, with 17 bases left between them. CDR1 MDHEN and CDR2 SYDVKM come from the germline V gene.

This sequence joins TRBV7-8 and TRBJ2-3; the D gene is possibly TRBD2 (6 bases). This CDR3 is built from 17 residues. From germline, CDR1 is SGHVS and CDR2 FQNEAQ. Trimming removed 5 bases from V and 2 bases from J, with 20 bases in between. The DNA for the CDR3 is TGTGCCAGCAGCCCCCGTCGGAGGGCGCCCCACACAGATACGCAGTATTTT. It encodes CASSPRRRAPHTDTQYF.

This chain connects TRBV30 to TRBJ2-7, with TRBD1 matching 11 bases. Trimming removed 3 bases from V and 4 bases from J; junction bases left unmatched: 2. The germline gives CDR1 GTSNPN, CDR2 SVGIG (reference sequence). The CDR3 consists of 13 residues. The CDR3: CAWRGTGGYEQYF. The CDR3 DNA reads TGTGCCTGGAGGGGGACAGGGGGGTACGAGCAGTACTTC.

This sequence joins TRBV13 and TRBJ1-2, with 10 bases lining up with TRBD1. The CDR3 extends over 14 amino acids. Germline loops: CDR1 PRHDT, CDR2 FYEKMQ (reference sequence). J was trimmed by 4 bases and V by 5 bases; bases with no gene match: 4. CDR3 in amino acids: CASSRQGAFYGYTF. The CDR3, as DNA: TGTGCCAGCAGCCGACAGGGGGCGTTCTATGGCTACACCTTC.

V gene TRBV28 combines with J gene TRBJ1-2, with a tentative D call TRBD1 (6 bases). CDR1 and CDR2 (germline): MDHEN, SYDVKM. Trimming pared 8 bases from V and 8 bases from J, leaving 12 bases between. CDR3 length equals 11 residues. In DNA form, the CDR3 reads TGTGCCAGCTTCAACAGGGTCGGCTACACCTTC. Encoded protein: CASFNRVGYTF.

A few counts support this clone. This chain joins TRBV18 and TRBJ2-7; maybe TRBD1 (5 bases). This CDR3 has 14 residues. The germline CDR1 and CDR2 sequences are KGHSH and LQKENI. The V end lost 2 bases, the J end lost 5 bases, and 13 bases lay between the germline ends. CDR3 region: CASSPGATADEQYF. As DNA, the CDR3 is TGTGCCAGCTCACCAGGGGCGACCGCCGACGAGCAGTACTTC. Supplemented by reference TRBV18 and TRBJ2-7, the full variable domain reads NAGVMQNPRHLVRRRGQEARLRCSPMKGHSHVYWYRQLPEEGLKFMVYLQKENIIDESGMPKERFSAEFPKEGPSILRIQQVVRGDSAAYFCASSPGATADEQYFGPGTRLTVT.

V is TRBV12-3 or TRBV12-4 and J is TRBJ2-2, with D maybe TRBD1 (6 bases). The CDR3 has 13 amino acids. V lost 8 bases and J 8 bases, leaving 15 bases between the germline ends. The CDR3 protein is CASGQITVGELFF. The CDR3, as DNA: TGTGCCAGCGGACAGATCACTGTAGGGGAGCTGTTTTTT.

The chain carries TRBV10-3 and TRBJ2-7; D might be TRBD1 (6 bases). The CDR3 is 16 residues long. Trimming removed 0 bases at V and 1 base at J, with 13 bases between. CDR1 and CDR2 (germline): ENHRY, SYGVKD. The CDR3 DNA sequence: TGTGCCATCAGTGAGTCCAATAGGGGGTCTTCCTACGAGCAGTACTTC. Its translation: CAISESNRGSSYEQYF.